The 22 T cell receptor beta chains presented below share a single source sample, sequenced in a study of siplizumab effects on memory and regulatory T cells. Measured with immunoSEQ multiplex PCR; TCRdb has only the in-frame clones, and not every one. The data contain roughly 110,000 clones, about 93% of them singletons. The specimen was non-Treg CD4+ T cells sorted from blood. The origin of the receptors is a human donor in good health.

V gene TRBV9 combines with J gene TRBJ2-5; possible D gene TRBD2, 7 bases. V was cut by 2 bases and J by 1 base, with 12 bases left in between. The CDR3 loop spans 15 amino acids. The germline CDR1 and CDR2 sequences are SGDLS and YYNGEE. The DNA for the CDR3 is TGTGCCAGCAGCGTTGGCGGGGGCCTCCAAGAGACCCAGTACTTC. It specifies CASSVGGGLQETQYF.

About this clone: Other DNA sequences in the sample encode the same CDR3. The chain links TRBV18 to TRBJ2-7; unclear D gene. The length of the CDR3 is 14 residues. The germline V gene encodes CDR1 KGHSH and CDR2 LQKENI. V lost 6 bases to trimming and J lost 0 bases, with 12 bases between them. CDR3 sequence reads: CASSPGLSSYEQYF. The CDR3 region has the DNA TGTGCCAGCTCGCCCGGGTTGAGCTCCTACGAGCAGTACTTC.

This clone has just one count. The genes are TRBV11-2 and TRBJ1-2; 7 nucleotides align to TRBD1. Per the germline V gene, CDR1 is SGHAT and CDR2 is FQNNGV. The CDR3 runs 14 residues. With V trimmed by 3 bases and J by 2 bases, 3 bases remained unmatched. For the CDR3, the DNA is TGTGCCAGCAGCTTTCAAGGGGGCAACTATGGCTACACCTTC. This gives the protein CASSFQGGNYGYTF.

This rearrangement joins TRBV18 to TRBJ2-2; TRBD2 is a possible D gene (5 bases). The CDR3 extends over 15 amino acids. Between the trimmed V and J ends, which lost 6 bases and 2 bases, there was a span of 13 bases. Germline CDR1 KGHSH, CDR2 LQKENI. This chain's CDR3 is CASSVLGRNTGELFF. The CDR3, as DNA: TGTGCCAGCTCCGTACTAGGAAGAAACACCGGGGAGCTGTTTTTT.

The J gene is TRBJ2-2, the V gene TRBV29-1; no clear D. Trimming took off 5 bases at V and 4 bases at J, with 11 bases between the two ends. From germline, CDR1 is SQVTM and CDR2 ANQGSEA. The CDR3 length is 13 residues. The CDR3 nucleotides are TGCAGCGTTTCTAAGGTACTCACCGGGGAGCTGTTTTTT. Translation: CSVSKVLTGELFF.

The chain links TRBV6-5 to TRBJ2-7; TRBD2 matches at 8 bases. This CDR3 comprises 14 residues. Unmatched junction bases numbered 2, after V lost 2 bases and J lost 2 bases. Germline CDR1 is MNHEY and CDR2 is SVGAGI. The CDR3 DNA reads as TGTGCCAGCAGTTACAAGCGGGGGCCCTACGAGCAGTACTTC. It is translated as CASSYKRGPYEQYF.

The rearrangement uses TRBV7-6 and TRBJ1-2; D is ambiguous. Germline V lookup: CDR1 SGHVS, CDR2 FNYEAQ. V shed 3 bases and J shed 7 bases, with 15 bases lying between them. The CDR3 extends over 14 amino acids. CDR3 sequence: CASSFEVGSTGYTF. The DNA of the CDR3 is TGTGCCAGCAGCTTCGAAGTGGGCAGCACTGGCTACACCTTC.

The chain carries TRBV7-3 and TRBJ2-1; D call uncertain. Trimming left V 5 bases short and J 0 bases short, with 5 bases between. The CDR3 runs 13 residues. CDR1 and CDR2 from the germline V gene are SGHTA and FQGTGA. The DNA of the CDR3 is TGTGCCAGCAGCCCGAGCTCCTACAATGAGCAGTTCTTC. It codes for CASSPSSYNEQFF.

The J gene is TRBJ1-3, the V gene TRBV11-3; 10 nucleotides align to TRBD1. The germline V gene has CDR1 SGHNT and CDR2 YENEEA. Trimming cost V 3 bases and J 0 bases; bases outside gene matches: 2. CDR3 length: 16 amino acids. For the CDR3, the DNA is TGTGCCAGCAGCTTTGGGACAGGGGACTCTGGAAACACCATATATTTT. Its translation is CASSFGTGDSGNTIYF.

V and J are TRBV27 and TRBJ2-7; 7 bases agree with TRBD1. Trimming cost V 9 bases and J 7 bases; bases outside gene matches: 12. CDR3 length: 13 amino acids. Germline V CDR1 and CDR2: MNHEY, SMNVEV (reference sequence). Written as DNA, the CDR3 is TGTGCCAGTAATGGCAGGGGGTCGCGAGAGCAGTACTTC. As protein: CASNGRGSREQYF.

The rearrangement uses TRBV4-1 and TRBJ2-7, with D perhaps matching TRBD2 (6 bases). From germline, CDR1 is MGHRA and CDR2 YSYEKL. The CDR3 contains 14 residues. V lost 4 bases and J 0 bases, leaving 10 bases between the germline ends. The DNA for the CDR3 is TGCGCCAGCAGCCGAGTGGGGGGCTCCTACGAGCAGTACTTC. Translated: CASSRVGGSYEQYF.

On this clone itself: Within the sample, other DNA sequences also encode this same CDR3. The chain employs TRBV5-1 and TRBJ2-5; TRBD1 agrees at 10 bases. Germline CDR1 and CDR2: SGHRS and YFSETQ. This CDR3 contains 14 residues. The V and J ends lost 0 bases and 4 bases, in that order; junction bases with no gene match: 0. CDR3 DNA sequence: TGCGCCAGCAGCTTGGGACAGGGGGCAGAGACCCAGTACTTC. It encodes CASSLGQGAETQYF.

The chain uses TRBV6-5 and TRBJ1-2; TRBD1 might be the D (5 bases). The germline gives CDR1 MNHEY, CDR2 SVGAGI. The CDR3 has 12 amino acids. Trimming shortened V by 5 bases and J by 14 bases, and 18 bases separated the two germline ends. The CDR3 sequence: CASSDELRDFTF. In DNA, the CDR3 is TGTGCCAGCAGTGATGAACTTAGGGACTTTACCTTC.

The CDR3 DNA follows: TGTGCCAGCAGTGAGGTTGACAGGTATAATTCACCCCTCCACTTT. It codes for CASSEVDRYNSPLHF. V is TRBV25-1 and J is TRBJ1-6, with D possibly matching TRBD1 (6 bases). The CDR3 sequence is 15 residues long. Trimming took 3 bases from V and 4 from J, leaving 10 bases between them. In germline, CDR1 is MGHDK, CDR2 SYGVNS. The full variable domain, rest sourced from reference TRBV25-1 and TRBJ1-6, is EADIYQTPRYLVIGTGKKITLECSQTMGHDKMYWYQQDPGMELHLIHYSYGVNSTEKGDLSSESTVSRIRTEHFPLTLESARPSHTSQYLCASSEVDRYNSPLHFGNGTRLTVT.

CDR3 DNA: TGTGCCAGCAGCTCCCAGCCTACAGGAGACGAGCAGTACTTC. Translated: CASSSQPTGDEQYF. The chain links TRBV7-9 to TRBJ2-7; the D gene is possibly TRBD1 (5 bases). The CDR3 spans 14 residues. The germline V and J ends were trimmed by 4 bases and 5 bases, with 15 bases remaining between them. Germline V gene sequence: CDR1 SEHNR, CDR2 FQNEAQ (reference sequence).

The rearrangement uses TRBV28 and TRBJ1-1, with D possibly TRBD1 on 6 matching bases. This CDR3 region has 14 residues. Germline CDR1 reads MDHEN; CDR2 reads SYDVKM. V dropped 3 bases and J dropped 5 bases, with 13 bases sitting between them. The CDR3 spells CASSFGGLRTEAFF. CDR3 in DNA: TGTGCCAGCAGTTTTGGGGGGCTGAGAACTGAAGCTTTCTTT.

CDR3 sequence (DNA): TGTGCCAGCAGTCAGGGCCAAAATGCTTTCTACGAGCAGTACTTC. This translates into CASSQGQNAFYEQYF. The gene calls are TRBV5-4 and TRBJ2-7; possible D gene TRBD1, 5 bases. Germline CDR1 reads SGHNT; CDR2 reads YYREEE (reference sequence). CDR3 length: 15 amino acids. V gave up 5 bases and J gave up 3 bases, with 18 bases separating them.

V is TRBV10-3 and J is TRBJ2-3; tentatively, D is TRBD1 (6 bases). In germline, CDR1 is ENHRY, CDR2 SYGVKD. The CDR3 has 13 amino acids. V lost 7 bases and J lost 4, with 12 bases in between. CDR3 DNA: TGTGCCATCAACAGGGCCCCCGCAGATACGCAGTATTTT. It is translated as CAINRAPADTQYF.

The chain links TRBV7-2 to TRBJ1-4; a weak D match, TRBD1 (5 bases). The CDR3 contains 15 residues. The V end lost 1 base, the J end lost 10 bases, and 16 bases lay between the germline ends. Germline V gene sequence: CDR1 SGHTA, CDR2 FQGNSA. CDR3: CASSLDVPDGGKLFF. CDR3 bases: TGTGCCAGCAGCTTAGATGTGCCGGACGGGGGAAAACTGTTTTTT. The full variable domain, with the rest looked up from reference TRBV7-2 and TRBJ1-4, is GAGVSQSPSNKVTEKGKDVELRCDPISGHTALYWYRQSLGQGLEFLIYFQGNSAPDKSGLPSDRFSAERTGGSVSTLTIQRTQQEDSAVYLCASSLDVPDGGKLFFGSGTQLSVL.

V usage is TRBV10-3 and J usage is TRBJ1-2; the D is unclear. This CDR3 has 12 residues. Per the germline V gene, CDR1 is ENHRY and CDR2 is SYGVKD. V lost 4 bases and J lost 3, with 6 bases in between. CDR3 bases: TGTGCCATCAGTGGAACATACTATGGCTACACCTTC. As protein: CAISGTYYGYTF.

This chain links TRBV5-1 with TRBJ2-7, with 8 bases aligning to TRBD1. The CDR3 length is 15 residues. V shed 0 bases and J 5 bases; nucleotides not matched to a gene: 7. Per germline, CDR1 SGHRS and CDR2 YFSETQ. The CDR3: CASSLAAGGLHEQYF. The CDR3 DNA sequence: TGCGCCAGCAGCTTGGCCGCAGGGGGCCTCCACGAGCAGTACTTC.

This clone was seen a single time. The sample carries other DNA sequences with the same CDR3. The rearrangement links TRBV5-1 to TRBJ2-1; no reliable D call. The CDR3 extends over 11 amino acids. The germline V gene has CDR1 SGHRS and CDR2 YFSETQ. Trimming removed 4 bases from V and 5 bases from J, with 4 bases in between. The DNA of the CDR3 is TGCGCCAGCAGCCCGGACAATGAGCAGTTCTTC. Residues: CASSPDNEQFF.